Listed here are 31 T cell receptor beta chains from one sample, sequenced in a study of blood T cells in healthy people across ages. A second PCR of 7 to 11 cycles used a sample-barcoded 5' primer and a J-beta primer mix. TCRdb passed the 5' RACE reads through MiXCR, listing each CDR3 protein once. The sample holds approximately 2,000,000 distinct CDR3 sequences, roughly two fifths seen once. Input material: blood. These receptors were collected from a human donor in good health.

The chain is built from TRBV24-1 and TRBJ1-5, with a possible D match to TRBD1 (5 bases). Trimming took 3 bases from V and 7 from J, leaving 15 bases between them. Germline assignment: CDR1 KGHDR and CDR2 SFDVKD. This CDR3 contains 15 residues. CDR3 sequence: CATSDPSGTGQPQHF. CDR3 DNA: TGTGCCACCAGTGATCCAAGCGGGACGGGACAGCCCCAGCATTTT.

The chain recombines TRBV20-1 with TRBJ2-7; 12 nucleotides align to TRBD2. Germline V gene lookup returns CDR1 DFQATT and CDR2 SNEGSKA (reference sequence). Trimming cost V 0 bases and J 6 bases; bases outside gene matches: 6. The CDR3 is 15 amino acids. The CDR3, as DNA: TGCAGTGCTAGAGATCTAGCGGGGGGGCTAGGCGAGCAGTACTTC. Translated, it gives CSARDLAGGLGEQYF.

The rearrangement uses TRBV5-1 and TRBJ1-1, with TRBD1 as a possible D gene (5 bases). CDR1 is SGHRS and CDR2 is YFSETQ in the germline V gene. Trimming took 3 bases from V and 1 from J, leaving 13 bases between them. CDR3 length equals 15 residues. As DNA, the CDR3 is TGCGCCAGCAGCTCGTCCAGGGCGAGGAACACTGAAGCTTTCTTT. Protein: CASSSSRARNTEAFF.

This clonotype was seen a few times. This rearrangement joins TRBV7-6 to TRBJ2-7; the D is unclear. Germline CDR1 SGHVS, CDR2 FNYEAQ. The ends were cut back, 1 base at V and 3 bases at J, with 16 bases in the middle. CDR3 size: 16 residues. CDR3 region: CASSLGVARSIYEQYF. The CDR3 DNA reads as TGTGCCAGCAGCTTAGGGGTGGCGCGGTCGATCTACGAGCAGTACTTC.

This clonotype was detected a few times. V gene TRBV7-3 combines with J gene TRBJ1-2; no clear D. Trimming removed 8 bases from V and 3 bases from J, with 28 bases in between. The CDR3 loop spans 18 amino acids. Germline V gives CDR1 SGHTA, CDR2 FQGTGA. The CDR3 region has the DNA TGTGCCAGCCGCCCTGGAGGAAGAGATACACCTGGTGACTATGGCTACACCTTC. Protein product: CASRPGGRDTPGDYGYTF.

The rearrangement joins TRBV12-3 or TRBV12-4 to TRBJ1-1; D gene ambiguous. The CDR3 is made up of 15 amino acids. Between the trimmed V and J ends, which lost 5 bases and 5 bases, there was a span of 18 bases. The CDR3 DNA follows: TGTGCCAGCAGTCCGACAACAAATCCCGGGACTGAAGCTTTCTTT. As protein: CASSPTTNPGTEAFF.

This sequence joins TRBV20-1 and TRBJ1-2, with 8 bases that match TRBD1. The V gene's germline CDR1 is DFQATT and CDR2 SNEGSKA (reference sequence). Germline trimming cut 6 bases from V and 4 bases from J; bases unmatched to any gene: 10. This CDR3 has 14 amino acids. CDR3 DNA sequence: TGCAGTGCAAAATTCCGGGACAGGCTCTATGGCTACACCTTC. This gives the protein CSAKFRDRLYGYTF.

The sample holds a few counts of this clonotype. This chain links TRBV6-6 with TRBJ2-7; 10 bases map to TRBD1. Looked up from germline, CDR1 is MNHNY and CDR2 is SVGAGI (reference sequence). J was trimmed by 3 bases and V by 4 bases; bases with no gene match: 15. This CDR3 has 18 amino acids. The CDR3 protein is CASSSYRDRGLSGYEQYF. The CDR3 DNA is TGTGCCAGCAGTTCCTACCGGGACAGGGGATTATCGGGCTACGAGCAGTACTTC.

The chain couples TRBV5-6 to TRBJ2-1; 7 nucleotides line up with TRBD2. The end of the DNA fits TRBJ2-7 better, so the J call may be wrong. CDR3 length: 16 amino acids. Germline V gene sequence: CDR1 SGHDT, CDR2 YYEEEE. In nucleotides, the CDR3 is TGTGCCAGCAGCTTACTACCCATGGGGGGGTACAATGAGCAGTACTTC. It encodes CASSLLPMGGYNEQYF.

Here the CDR3 reads CASSQLDTVATEAFF. CDR3 coding DNA: TGCGCCAGCAGCCAACTAGACACCGTCGCCACTGAAGCTTTCTTT. This chain joins TRBV4-3 and TRBJ1-1; D is unclear. The V and J ends lost 2 bases and 4 bases respectively, with 14 bases between them. The CDR3 extends over 15 amino acids. Per the germline V gene, CDR1 is LGHNA and CDR2 is YSLEER.

This clonotype showed up many times. The gene calls are TRBV4-3 and TRBJ2-1, with 11 nucleotides matching TRBD2. CDR1 and CDR2 from the germline V gene are LGHNA and YSLEER. Losses at the gene ends were 0 bases for V and 3 bases for J; bases not matched to a gene: 1. The CDR3 sequence is 16 residues long. The CDR3 DNA reads as TGCGCCAGCAGCCAAGATGGGACTAGCGGCTACAATGAGCAGTTCTTC. As protein: CASSQDGTSGYNEQFF.

This clonotype was found a few times. V is TRBV27 and J is TRBJ2-7; a weak D match, TRBD1 (5 bases). The CDR3 contains 14 residues. Trimming took off 11 bases at V and 1 base at J, with 18 bases between the two ends. Per germline, CDR1 MNHEY and CDR2 SMNVEV (reference sequence). CDR3 sequence (DNA): TGTGCCGCCTCCCCGGTTGCAGGGTCCTACGAGCAGTACTTC. It translates to CAASPVAGSYEQYF.

The rearrangement joins TRBV7-9 to TRBJ2-7, with TRBD1 identical over 8 bases. Germline CDR1 is SEHNR and CDR2 is FQNEAQ (reference sequence). This CDR3 has 15 amino acids. Unmatched junction bases numbered 13, after V lost 5 bases and J lost 7 bases. CDR3 sequence reads: CASSIRTGRVGEQYF. DNA of the CDR3: TGTGCCAGCAGCATCAGGACAGGGCGGGTGGGGGAGCAGTACTTC.

This chain links TRBV15 with TRBJ1-4; weak D call: TRBD1 (6 bases). V was clipped by 0 bases and J by 8 bases, with 16 bases between them. The CDR3 spans 16 residues. From germline, CDR1 is LNHNV and CDR2 YYDKDF (reference sequence). The chain's CDR3 is CATSRDQGRIGEKLFF. CDR3 DNA sequence: TGTGCCACCAGCAGAGATCAGGGGCGGATTGGGGAAAAACTGTTTTTT.

This clonotype was detected ten times or more. This chain joins TRBV3-1 and TRBJ1-4; TRBD1 might be the D (5 bases). Germline CDR1 and CDR2: LGHDT and YNNKEL (reference sequence). V lost 6 bases and J 2 bases, leaving 10 bases between the germline ends. There are 14 residues in the CDR3. CDR3 in amino acids: CASSQGATNEKLFF. The CDR3 region has the DNA TGTGCCAGCAGTCAGGGAGCGACTAATGAAAAACTGTTTTTT.

The rearrangement joins TRBV5-5 to TRBJ2-3; TRBD2 aligns across 7 bases. The CDR3 sequence is 16 residues long. Germline assignment: CDR1 SGHKS and CDR2 YYEKEE (reference sequence). V lost 1 base, J lost 0 bases, and 5 bases stayed unmatched. CDR3 sequence (DNA): TGTGCCAGCAGCTTGAACTGGGGGGGAAGCACAGATACGCAGTATTTT. Translation: CASSLNWGGSTDTQYF. Full variable domain (remainder filled in from reference TRBV5-5 and TRBJ2-3): DAGVTQSPTHLIKTRGQQVTLRCSPISGHKSVSWYQQVLGQGPQFIFQYYEKEERGRGNFPDRFSARQFPNYSSELNVNALLLGDSALYLCASSLNWGGSTDTQYFGPGTRLTVL.

The chain recombines TRBV12-3 or TRBV12-4 with TRBJ1-2, with 7 bases fitting TRBD1. The CDR3 has 14 residues. J lost 6 bases, V lost 5 bases, and 9 bases had no gene match. The CDR3 here is CASSNDRVANGYTF. The CDR3 DNA is TGTGCCAGCAGTAACGACAGGGTAGCAAATGGCTACACCTTC.

This clonotype was counted only a few times. The chain couples TRBV2 to TRBJ2-7; D possibly corresponds to TRBD2 (5 bases). Trimming cost V 11 bases and J 3 bases, with 11 bases left between them. The CDR3 is 11 residues long. The germline gives CDR1 SNHLY, CDR2 FYNNEI. CDR3 sequence reads: CASQRSYEQYF. In DNA form, the CDR3 reads TGTGCCTCCCAGCGGAGCTACGAGCAGTACTTC. The full variable domain, completed using reference TRBV2 and TRBJ2-7, is EPEVTQTPSHQVTQMGQEVILRCVPISNHLYFYWYRQILGQKVEFLVSFYNNEISEKSEIFDDQFSVERPDGSNFTLKIRSTKLEDSAMYFCASQRSYEQYFGPGTRLTVT.

The chain is built from TRBV5-1 and TRBJ2-5, with TRBD2 matching over 14 bases. The CDR3 consists of 18 residues. The V segment lost 8 bases and the J segment 5 bases; nucleotides outside the gene matches: 17. CDR1 SGHRS and CDR2 YFSETQ come from the germline V gene. This chain's CDR3 is CASTIRGLAGVLRETQYF. In DNA, the CDR3 is TGCGCCAGTACCATAAGGGGACTAGCGGGGGTCCTCAGGGAGACCCAGTACTTC.

The chain joins TRBV12-3 or TRBV12-4 to TRBJ2-1; TRBD2 might be the D (6 bases). The V end was cut by 4 bases, the J end by 4 bases, with 14 bases between. The CDR3 covers 15 residues. The CDR3 DNA reads TGTGCCAGCAGTTCTCAGTTAGGAGGGTACAATGAGCAGTTCTTC. It is translated as CASSSQLGGYNEQFF.

CDR3 sequence: CASSYWGSGDTEAFF. For the CDR3, the DNA is TGTGCCAGCAGTTACTGGGGATCCGGTGACACTGAAGCTTTCTTT. This chain links TRBV6-5 with TRBJ1-1; D gene ambiguous. Germline CDR1 and CDR2: MNHEY and SVGAGI. CDR3 length equals 15 residues. The V and J ends lost 1 base and 3 bases respectively, with 12 bases between them.

Concerning this clonotype itself: Sequence at one end of the junction differs from germline and may be a read error. The J gene is TRBJ2-1, the V gene TRBV7-2; no firm D call. The CDR3 covers 15 residues. Germline CDR1 is SGHTA and CDR2 is FQGNSA. Here the CDR3 DNA reads TGTGCCAGCAACTGTTTCTATGGGCGCGGCAATGGGCAGTTCTTC. Amino acid sequence: CASNCFYGRGNGQFF.

This clonotype was detected a few times. J is TRBJ1-5 and V is TRBV20-1; D is perhaps TRBD1 (6 bases). The germline V gene encodes CDR1 DFQATT and CDR2 SNEGSKA (reference sequence). The V end was cut by 1 base, the J end by 4 bases, with 11 bases between. The length of the CDR3 is 14 residues. CDR3 DNA sequence: TGCAGTGCTAGAGGCGGACAGTTGAATCAGCCCCAGCATTTT. As protein: CSARGGQLNQPQHF.

This clonotype was seen a few times. V is TRBV6-6 and J is TRBJ2-7; no clear D gene. The V end was cut by 8 bases, the J end by 2 bases, with 10 bases between. Germline CDR1 is MNHNY and CDR2 is SVGAGI (reference sequence). The CDR3 is 12 amino acids. The CDR3 region is CASGLQAYEQYF. DNA for the CDR3: TGTGCCAGCGGGCTCCAAGCCTACGAGCAGTACTTC.

The J gene is TRBJ2-3, the V gene TRBV3-1; TRBD1 matches 10 bases. Germline CDR1 LGHDT, CDR2 YNNKEL (reference sequence). Germline trimming cut 3 bases from V and 1 base from J; bases unmatched to any gene: 4. There are 16 residues in the CDR3. CDR3 in DNA: TGTGCCAGCAGCCAGACAGGGGGCGCAGGCACAGATACGCAGTATTTT. Translated: CASSQTGGAGTDTQYF.

On this clonotype: A much more abundant neighbour one base away suggests this may be a read error. V gene TRBV7-2 combines with J gene TRBJ1-2, with a tentative D call TRBD1 (5 bases). Germline V CDR1 and CDR2: SGHTA, FQGNSA. The CDR3 runs to 13 residues. This chain's CDR3 is CANSAGRDGGYTF. CDR3 DNA sequence: TGTGCCAACAGCGCCGGCAGGGATGGTGGCTACACCTTC.

Only a few counts were recorded for this clonotype. The chain employs TRBV6-1 and TRBJ1-5, with TRBD1 identical over 7 bases. Germline trimming cut 0 bases from V and 0 bases from J; bases unmatched to any gene: 14. The CDR3 is made up of 20 amino acids. Germline V gene sequence: CDR1 MNHNS, CDR2 SASEGT. CDR3 DNA sequence: TGTGCCAGCAGTGAAGCGCTTCTCAGGGGACAGAGACTTAGCAATCAGCCCCAGCATTTT. It codes for CASSEALLRGQRLSNQPQHF.

In DNA, the CDR3 is TGCGCCAGCAGCCAAGATCCCCCCCAGGGGGACTATGGCTACACCTTC. This gives the protein CASSQDPPQGDYGYTF. The chain uses TRBV4-1 and TRBJ1-2; 7 bases align to TRBD1. The CDR3 has 16 residues. Germline CDR1 is MGHRA and CDR2 is YSYEKL. Trimming at V came to 0 bases and at J to 3 bases, leaving 7 bases not matched to a gene.

This chain links TRBV9 with TRBJ2-1; 7 nucleotides match TRBD1. The germline gives CDR1 SGDLS, CDR2 YYNGEE. The CDR3 sequence is 14 residues long. The V and J ends lost 2 bases and 10 bases, in that order; junction bases with no gene match: 9. The DNA for the CDR3 is TGTGCCAGCAGCGTCGGACAGGAAACCTACGAGCAGTTCTTC. This encodes CASSVGQETYEQFF.

This chain joins TRBV4-3 and TRBJ2-3; D is tentatively TRBD1 or TRBD2 (5 bases each). Trimming stripped 0 bases from V and 5 bases from J, with 18 bases between. The CDR3 spans 17 residues. CDR1 and CDR2 from the germline V gene are LGHNA and YSLEER. The CDR3 loop reads CASSQDWDGLPGDTQYF. For the CDR3, the DNA is TGCGCCAGCAGCCAAGATTGGGACGGATTACCAGGAGATACGCAGTATTTT.

There are a few counts of this clonotype. This chain connects TRBV10-3 to TRBJ1-2, with no clear D. The germline V gene encodes CDR1 ENHRY and CDR2 SYGVKD. Trimming shortened V by 0 bases and J by 6 bases, and 11 bases separated the two germline ends. The CDR3 is 14 amino acids. CDR3 residues: CAISESYLRDGYTF. As DNA, the CDR3 is TGTGCCATCAGTGAGTCTTACTTACGAGATGGCTACACCTTC.